This T cell receptor (beta chain) appears in the sequencing data of a study of blood T cell repertoires in COVID-19. Profiled with immunoSEQ multiplex PCR; TCRdb holds only in-frame clones, not every one. The table records over 85,000 clones, about 85% of them present only once. Per germline, CDR1 MDHEN and CDR2 SYDVKM. This CDR3 is 15 amino acids long. Losses at the gene ends were 1 base for V and 8 bases for J; bases not matched to a gene: 6. V is TRBV28 and J is TRBJ1-4; 8 bases match TRBD1. This TCR was sampled from a human donor in a cohort sampled during active COVID-19. Sequencing was performed on peripheral blood. The CDR3 here is CASSLLGQGGEKLFF. CDR3 DNA sequence: TGTGCCAGCAGTTTATTAGGACAGGGTGGCGAAAAACTGTTTTTT. The full variable domain, rest sourced from reference TRBV28 and TRBJ1-4, is DVKVTQSSRYLVKRTGEKVFLECVQDMDHENMFWYRQDPGLGLRLIYFSYDVKMKEKGDIPEGYSVSREKKERFSLILESASTNQTSMYLCASSLLGQGGEKLFFGSGTQLSVL.